The clone carrying this T cell receptor beta chain was observed at least ten times. The antigen is unknown. The record originates from a study of early T cells in non-severe SARS-CoV-2 infection. Overall study: Unsorted whole blood bulk RNA was sequenced, with unpaired chains.

The germline gives CDR1 MNHEY, CDR2 SVGAGI. The CDR3 has 15 residues. Trimming pared 0 bases from V and 3 bases from J, leaving 11 bases between. Overall study findings and caveats: Database matching using VDJdb favored anti-spike CD8 responses, with private and CD4 specificities left missing.

The protocol attached unique molecular identifiers to individual cDNA molecules. TCRdb recomputed calls from the 5' RACE reads with MiXCR, one row per CDR3 protein. The sample yields approximately 70,000 distinct CDR3 sequences, about 13% seen once. The chain is built from TRBV6-5 and TRBJ1-2, with D hard to call. This TCR derives from an adult who was a healthcare worker with PCR-confirmed SARS-CoV-2 infection or an uninfected control (not recorded which). The specimen sequenced was whole blood. The CDR3 protein is CASSYSPPGDYGYTF. The DNA for the CDR3 is TGTGCCAGCAGTTACTCGCCTCCCGGGGACTATGGCTACACCTTC.